This T cell receptor beta chain emerged from a study of blood T cell repertoires in COVID-19. The overall study: Samples of COVID-19 (acute and convalescent) were obtained from the United States, Italy and Spain. T cells, B-cell-depleted T cells, or PBMCs provided the cDNA or gDNA that served as material.

Original analysis: Estimation of nucleated cell counts was performed using reference gene primer amplification. The data were produced by immunoSEQ multiplex PCR, yet TCRdb's version contains in-frame clones alone and is incomplete. The V and J calls and clone size come from that table; D and trimming were worked out from the DNA. This table holds about 59,000 clones, roughly 78% found once. Germline CDR1 SGDLS, CDR2 YYNGEE. V was clipped by 3 bases and J by 9 bases, with 10 bases between them. This CDR3 region has 12 residues. The source is a man in his fifties or sixties with acute or convalescent COVID-19. Sample: peripheral blood. The J gene is TRBJ2-1, the V gene TRBV9; D possibly corresponds to TRBD1 (5 bases). The CDR3 nucleotides are TGTGCCAGCAGCGCGCAGGGTTCTGAGCAGTTCTTC. Its protein is CASSAQGSEQFF.